The present T cell receptor (beta chain) was sequenced within a study of blood T cells in healthy people across ages. The second PCR ran about 7 to 12 cycles with a sample-barcoded 5' primer and J-beta primers. One entry per CDR3 protein, called by TCRdb with MiXCR from the 5' RACE reads. The data hold over 600,000 distinct CDR3 sequences, with just over 55% observed a single time. Material: blood. This receptor was identified in a man in his forties in good health.

DNA for the CDR3: TGTGCCAGCACCGACATCTCGGGAGGAACCTACTACGAGCAGTACTTC. This translates into CASTDISGGTYYEQYF. This chain connects TRBV6-5 to TRBJ2-7, with TRBD2 matching 7 bases. V gave up 7 bases and J gave up 3 bases; unmatched junction bases: 15. The length of the CDR3 is 16 residues. The V gene's germline CDR1 is MNHEY and CDR2 SVGAGI.